The clone carrying this TCR beta chain was counted between two and nine times. As yet, its antigen is unknown. Germline loops: CDR1 MDHEN, CDR2 SYDVKM. The V and J ends lost 10 bases and 0 bases, in that order; junction bases with no gene match: 9. The CDR3 is 15 amino acids. The data belong to a study of T cell responses to AZD1222 COVID-19 vaccine. Study-level findings and limits: Spike-spanning, vaccine-associated CD4 TCRs were dominant at 160-218 and 743-854. Repertoire collection took place solely once the T cell response had peaked.

Only in-frame clones appear in the TCRdb table, and some are missing; sequencing was by immunoSEQ multiplex PCR. The data hold 100,000 to 150,000 clones, with approximately 91% observed a single time. Some second doses came at about 4 weeks and others at about 12 weeks; these were pooled. The input for sequencing was peripheral blood, taken 28 days after the second AZD1222 dose. The receptor comes from an adult who received the AZD1222 COVID-19 vaccine. The genes are TRBV28 and TRBJ2-4; 7 positions agree with TRBD2. The CDR3 bases are TGTGCCACCGGTTGGGGGGGTTTAGCCAAAAACATTCAGTACTTC. Translated: CATGWGGLAKNIQYF.